This T cell receptor beta chain was found in a study of T cells in Graves' hyperthyroidism and ophthalmopathy. Overall study findings and caveats: Using 13 V-J features, a model discriminated ophthalmopathy from stable hyperthyroidism. Researchers found most expanded thyroid clonotypes above 0.001 in blood as well.

The CDR3 contains 12 residues. CDR1 and CDR2 (germline): MNHEY, SVGEGT. Trimming removed 4 bases at V and 4 bases at J, with 7 bases between. This clonotype was seen ten or more times. Its antigen is still unknown. The source material, RNA transcripts, was used to amplify TCR beta CDR3 regions. Carried out on the TCR CDR3, a first-round RT-PCR used the HTBI primer set. TCRdb used MiXCR to reprocess the multiplex PCR reads, holding one entry per CDR3 protein. The sample carries about 580,000 distinct CDR3 sequences, 40% to 55% recorded once. Newly diagnosed patients aged 18 to 65 had hyperthyroidism of under 2 months' duration. Clinicians diagnosed patients from clinical symptoms, serum thyroxine and TRAb, thyroid ultrasound and orbital computed tomography.

J is TRBJ2-5 and V is TRBV6-2 or TRBV6-3; D gene unclear. Sequencing was done on a sample of peripheral blood or thyroid tissue (not recorded which). This receptor was identified in a woman younger than 35 with Graves' hyperthyroidism. The CDR3, as DNA: TGTGCCAGCAGTTCGGTGATAGAGACCCAGTACTTC. Its protein product is CASSSVIETQYF.